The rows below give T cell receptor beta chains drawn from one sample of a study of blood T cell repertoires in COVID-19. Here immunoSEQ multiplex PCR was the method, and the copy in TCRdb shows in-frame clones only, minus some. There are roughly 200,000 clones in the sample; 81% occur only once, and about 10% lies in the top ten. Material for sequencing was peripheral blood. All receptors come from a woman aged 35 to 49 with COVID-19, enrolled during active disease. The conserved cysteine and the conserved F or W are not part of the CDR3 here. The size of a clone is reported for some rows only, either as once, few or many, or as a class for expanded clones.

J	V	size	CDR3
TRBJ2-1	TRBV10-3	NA	AISVSGGALLGSSHNEQF
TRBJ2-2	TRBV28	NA	ASSLEGLAGAGELF
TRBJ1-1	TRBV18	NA	ASSPKEGLGAF
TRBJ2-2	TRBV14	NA	ASSQTFPTGELF
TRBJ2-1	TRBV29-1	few	SVQGGLARSGYNEQF
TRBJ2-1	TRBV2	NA	ASSARDINNEQF
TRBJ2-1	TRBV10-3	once	ATTGRQSSYNEQF
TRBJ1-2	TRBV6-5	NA	ASTLPLGAYGYT
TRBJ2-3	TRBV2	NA	ASSPWGEAEDTQY
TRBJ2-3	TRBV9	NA	ASMRGTGGDTQY
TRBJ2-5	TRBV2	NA	ASRGGVLQETQY
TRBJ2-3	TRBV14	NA	ASSILAADTQY
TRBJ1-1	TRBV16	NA	ASSQFTDTEAF